The T cell receptor (beta chain) described here comes from a study of shared clonotypes between healthy human individuals. Data came from immunoSEQ multiplex PCR; TCRdb stores just in-frame clones and leaves some out. The table has roughly 1,500,000 clones, approximately 98.5% seen once. Study-level findings and limits: A handful of donors shared approximately 5% of their naive CD4 clonotypes.

With respect to this clone: What it recognizes is unknown.

This sequence was found in a man aged 30 to 39 in good health. Input material: naive CD4+ T cells sorted from blood. The subset here: CD45RA+ positively selected.

The CDR3 nucleotides read TGTGCCAGCAGCCGGACTAGCGGGAGCGTGGGGGAGACCCAGTACTTC. Translation: CASSRTSGSVGETQYF. This chain uses TRBV11-1 with TRBJ2-5; 13 positions agree with TRBD2. From germline, CDR1 is SGHAT and CDR2 FQDESV (reference sequence). The length of the CDR3 is 16 residues. The V gene end was trimmed by 5 bases and the J gene end by 5 bases; junction bases not matched to a gene: 8.